The 14 T cell receptor beta chains below were found in one sample sequenced in a study of T-cell reconstitution after alpha-beta-depleted transplantation in children (TCRdb year 2016). The method was PCR. Sequencing instrument: Illumina HiSeq 2500. To normalize quantification of the TCRbeta repertoire, the TCR libraries were built with molecular barcoding that relied on unique molecular identifiers. TCRdb reprocessed the public reads (quality trimming at Q25 with fastp, clone calling with MiXCR) and kept in-frame beta chains. Each entry merges the rows of one CDR3 protein and shows their most common DNA and genes. This sample gives about 480,000 distinct CDR3 sequences in total; roughly an eighth of them show up just once. Clones ranked in the top ten supply 5% to 6% of the sample. The input for sequencing was PBMCs from the stem cell graft donor, taken from the stem cell graft. The receptors originated from a human donor who donated a stem cell graft to a child with combined immunodeficiency.

The V call is TRBV5-1, the J call TRBJ1-3; tentative D call: TRBD1 (6 bases). This CDR3 contains 16 residues. V was trimmed by 4 bases and J by 0 bases, leaving 14 bases between them. Per germline, CDR1 SGHRS and CDR2 YFSETQ. This CDR3 reads CASSAGQLSSGNTIYF. The CDR3 DNA reads as TGCGCCAGCAGCGCCGGACAGCTTAGCTCTGGAAACACCATATATTTT.

This clonotype was observed many times. The chain links TRBV27 to TRBJ2-7; D is perhaps TRBD1 (6 bases). CDR3 size: 14 residues. Per the germline V gene, CDR1 is MNHEY and CDR2 is SMNVEV (reference sequence). V was clipped by 5 bases and J by 7 bases, with 18 bases between them. The chain's CDR3 is CASSPRTAPTEQYF. CDR3 DNA sequence: TGTGCCAGCAGTCCCCGGACAGCCCCTACGGAGCAGTACTTC.

This clonotype occurred many times. The chain combines TRBV7-3 with TRBJ2-3; 9 bases are a match to TRBD2. Germline assignment: CDR1 SGHTA and CDR2 FQGTGA. The CDR3 runs 17 residues. V lost 2 bases to trimming and J lost 2 bases; unmatched junction nucleotides: 8. CDR3 residues: CASSLQASGDYTDTQYF. The DNA for the CDR3 is TGTGCCAGCAGCTTACAGGCTAGCGGGGATTACACAGATACGCAGTATTTT.

This clonotype has a single count. This CDR3 reads CASSHTGDNQPQHF. CDR3 in DNA: TGTGCCAGCAGCCACACAGGGGATAATCAGCCCCAGCATTTT. This rearrangement joins TRBV13 to TRBJ1-5, with TRBD1 matching over 7 bases. Trimming took 5 bases from V and 4 from J; bases not matched to a gene: 5. Looked up from germline, CDR1 is PRHDT and CDR2 is FYEKMQ (reference sequence). This CDR3 spans 14 amino acids.

The CDR3 nucleotides are TGCAGCGCCCTCACGGCAGGGGGGGGTGCGCCGAGCTCCTACAATGAGCAGTTCTTC. Amino acid sequence: CSALTAGGGAPSSYNEQFF. The rearrangement uses TRBV29-1 and TRBJ2-1, with D possibly called TRBD1 or TRBD2 (7 bases each). The germline V gene encodes CDR1 SQVTM and CDR2 ANQGSEA. Between the trimmed V and J ends, which lost 7 bases and 0 bases, there was a span of 28 bases. There are 19 residues in the CDR3.

J is TRBJ2-7 and V is TRBV20-1; 8 nucleotides match TRBD1. The germline V gene has CDR1 DFQATT and CDR2 SNEGSKA (reference sequence). The V and J ends lost 0 bases and 3 bases, in that order; junction bases with no gene match: 7. The CDR3 has 15 amino acids. CDR3 loop: CSARDKRQGIYEQYF. The CDR3 DNA reads as TGCAGTGCTAGAGATAAGAGACAGGGGATCTACGAGCAGTACTTC.

The sample holds many counts of this clonotype. CDR3 residues: CSVGATGPGETQYF. CDR3 nucleotides: TGCAGCGTTGGGGCGACAGGGCCCGGCGAGACCCAGTACTTC. This chain uses TRBV29-1 with TRBJ2-5; TRBD1 matches 7 bases. V lost 4 bases to trimming and J lost 5 bases; unmatched junction nucleotides: 10. The CDR3 has 14 residues. Germline V gene sequence: CDR1 SQVTM, CDR2 ANQGSEA.

Many counts were recorded for this clonotype. V and J are TRBV6-2 or TRBV6-3 and TRBJ2-7, with 9 bases that match TRBD2. The CDR3 loop spans 14 amino acids. The V gene end was trimmed by 7 bases and the J gene end by 7 bases; junction bases not matched to a gene: 11. Germline CDR1 is MNHEY and CDR2 is SVGEGT. The CDR3 reads CASTNSGSLGEQYF. CDR3 nucleotide sequence: TGTGCCAGCACCAATAGCGGGAGTCTGGGAGAGCAGTACTTC.

This clonotype was recorded many times. The chain employs TRBV25-1 and TRBJ2-3; D is possibly TRBD1 (6 bases). V lost 6 bases to trimming and J lost 9 bases, with 19 bases between them. The CDR3 extends over 14 amino acids. The germline V gene encodes CDR1 MGHDK and CDR2 SYGVNS. The CDR3 DNA reads TGTGCCAGCAGCTCACTGGTGGGGACACCCACGCAGTATTTT. Its translation: CASSSLVGTPTQYF.

This clonotype was counted many times. J is TRBJ2-1 and V is TRBV12-3 or TRBV12-4; D might be TRBD2 (5 bases). The V end was cut by 1 base, the J end by 7 bases, with 11 bases between. This CDR3 is built from 14 residues. In DNA, the CDR3 is TGTGCCAGCAGTTTAGGCGCTAGCTGGAATGAGCAGTTCTTC. Its protein is CASSLGASWNEQFF.

The table lists this clonotype with a few counts. The V call is TRBV6-5, the J call TRBJ2-5; D may be TRBD1 or TRBD2 (6 bases each). V gave up 0 bases and J gave up 5 bases, with 13 bases separating them. The germline V gene has CDR1 MNHEY and CDR2 SVGAGI. The CDR3 is made up of 15 amino acids. As DNA, the CDR3 is TGTGCCAGCAGTTACTCGGGGCGGAGGGGGGAGACCCAGTACTTC. It encodes CASSYSGRRGETQYF.

This rearrangement joins TRBV11-2 to TRBJ2-1; 15 bases are a match to TRBD2. Trimming removed 5 bases from V and 0 bases from J; junction bases left unmatched: 11. CDR1 and CDR2 (germline): SGHAT, FQNNGV. This CDR3 has 20 amino acids. CDR3 bases: TGTGCCAGCAGCCGGACTAGCGGGGGGGCCGTCGGCGGCTCCTACAATGAGCAGTTCTTC. It codes for CASSRTSGGAVGGSYNEQFF.

This chain uses TRBV20-1 with TRBJ1-1; TRBD1 might be the D (6 bases). The CDR3 is 15 amino acids. Trimming cost V 6 bases and J 1 base, with 18 bases left between them. Germline V gene lookup returns CDR1 DFQATT and CDR2 SNEGSKA (reference sequence). CDR3 sequence: CSALSPDRANTEAFF. CDR3 coding DNA: TGCAGTGCCCTATCCCCGGACAGAGCGAACACTGAAGCTTTCTTT.

Many counts were recorded for this clonotype. The chain employs TRBV10-3 and TRBJ2-4; 10 bases map to TRBD1. CDR1 ENHRY and CDR2 SYGVKD come from the germline V gene. J was trimmed by 2 bases and V by 0 bases; bases with no gene match: 4. The CDR3 is 17 amino acids. CDR3: CAISESRQGATKNIQYF. CDR3 DNA sequence: TGTGCCATCAGTGAGTCGCGACAGGGGGCTACCAAAAACATTCAGTACTTC.